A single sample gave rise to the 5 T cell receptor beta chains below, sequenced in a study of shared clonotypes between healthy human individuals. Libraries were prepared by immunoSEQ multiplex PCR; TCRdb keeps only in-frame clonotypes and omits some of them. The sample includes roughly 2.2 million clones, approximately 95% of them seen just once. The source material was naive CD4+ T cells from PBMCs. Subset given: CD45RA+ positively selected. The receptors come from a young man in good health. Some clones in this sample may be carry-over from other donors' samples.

The CDR3 loop reads CAWFSRAVLTEAFF. The CDR3 DNA reads TGTGCCTGGTTTTCTCGGGCAGTACTGACTGAAGCTTTCTTT. The V gene is TRBV30, the J gene TRBJ1-1; D remains unclear. This CDR3 is built from 14 residues. Trimming pared 5 bases from V and 5 bases from J, leaving 18 bases between. The germline CDR1 and CDR2 sequences are GTSNPN and SVGIG (reference sequence). Looking up the rest from reference TRBV30 and TRBJ1-1 gives the full variable domain: SQTIHQWPATLVQPVGSPLSLECTVEGTSNPNLYWYRQAAGRGLQLLFYSVGIGQISSEVPQNLSASRPQDRQFILSSKKLLLSDSGFYLCAWFSRAVLTEAFFGQGTRLTVV.

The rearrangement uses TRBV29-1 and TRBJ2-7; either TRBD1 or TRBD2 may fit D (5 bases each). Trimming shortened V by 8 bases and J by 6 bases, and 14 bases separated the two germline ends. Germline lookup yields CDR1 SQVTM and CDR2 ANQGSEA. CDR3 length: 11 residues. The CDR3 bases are TGCAGCTTCCGGGACGGCGGCGAGCAGTACTTC. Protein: CSFRDGGEQYF.

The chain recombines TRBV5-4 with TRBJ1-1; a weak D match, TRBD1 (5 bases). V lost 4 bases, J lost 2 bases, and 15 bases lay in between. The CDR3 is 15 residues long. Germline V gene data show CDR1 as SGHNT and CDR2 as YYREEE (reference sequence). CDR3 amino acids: CASSAAPGPNTEAFF. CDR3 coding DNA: TGTGCCAGCAGCGCTGCTCCGGGACCCAACACTGAAGCTTTCTTT.

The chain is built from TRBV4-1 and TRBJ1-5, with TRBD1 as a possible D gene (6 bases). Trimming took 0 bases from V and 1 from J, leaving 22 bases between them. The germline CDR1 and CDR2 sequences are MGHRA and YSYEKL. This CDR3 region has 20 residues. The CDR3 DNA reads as TGCGCCAGCAGCCAAGATCTGTTCAGGGGATCCCAATGGAGCAATCAGCCCCAGCATTTT. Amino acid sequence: CASSQDLFRGSQWSNQPQHF.

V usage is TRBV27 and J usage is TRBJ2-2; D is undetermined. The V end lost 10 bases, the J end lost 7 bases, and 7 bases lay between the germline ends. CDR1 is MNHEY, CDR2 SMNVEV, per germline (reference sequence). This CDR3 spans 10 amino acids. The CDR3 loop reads CATPGGELFF. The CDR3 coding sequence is TGTGCCACCCCCGGCGGGGAGCTGTTTTTT.